This T cell receptor beta chain comes out of a study of blood T cell repertoires in COVID-19. Profiling relied on immunoSEQ multiplex PCR, and the TCRdb table lists in-frame clones only, not all of them. There are around 68,000 clones in the sample; approximately 86% occur only once, and around 16% lies in the top ten. There are 15 residues in the CDR3. The ends lost 4 bases at V and 7 bases at J; junction bases unmatched: 8. Per the germline V gene, CDR1 is WSHSY and CDR2 is SAAADI. The chain is built from TRBV10-2 and TRBJ2-1, with 9 bases that match TRBD2. Sequencing input: peripheral blood. The TCR originated in a man of 80 years or more with active COVID-19. The CDR3 is CASSVAGGPGNEQFF. In DNA form, the CDR3 reads TGCGCCAGCAGTGTTGCGGGAGGGCCCGGAAATGAGCAGTTCTTC.